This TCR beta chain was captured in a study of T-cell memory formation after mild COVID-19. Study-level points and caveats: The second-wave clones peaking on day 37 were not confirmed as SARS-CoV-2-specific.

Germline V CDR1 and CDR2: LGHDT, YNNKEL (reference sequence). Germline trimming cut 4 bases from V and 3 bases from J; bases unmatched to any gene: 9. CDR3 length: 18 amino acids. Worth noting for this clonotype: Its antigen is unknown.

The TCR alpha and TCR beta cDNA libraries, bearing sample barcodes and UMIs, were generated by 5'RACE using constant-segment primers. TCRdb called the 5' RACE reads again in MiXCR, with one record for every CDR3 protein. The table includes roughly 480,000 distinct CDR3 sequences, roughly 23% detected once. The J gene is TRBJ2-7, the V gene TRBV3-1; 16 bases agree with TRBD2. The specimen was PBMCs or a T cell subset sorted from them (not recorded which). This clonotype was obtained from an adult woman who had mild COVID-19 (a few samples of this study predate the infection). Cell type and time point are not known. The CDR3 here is CASSPGLAGGPKDYEQYF. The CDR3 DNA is TGTGCCAGCAGCCCGGGACTAGCGGGAGGGCCTAAAGACTACGAGCAGTACTTC.